The sequence of this T cell receptor beta chain was determined in a study of T cells in localized non-small cell lung cancer. Regarding the study as a whole: Across samples, adjacent lung featured a median roughly 62 of the top 100 tumor clones. Highest T cell clonality was seen in uninvolved adjacent lung, surpassing that measured in tumor. Multi-region tumor sequencing was not done, so intratumor heterogeneity could not be excluded. Increased T cell density in blood showed an association with longer overall survival.

Notes on this clone: What it binds is not known.

V was trimmed by 7 bases and J by 0 bases, leaving 10 bases between them. CDR1 is SNHLY, CDR2 FYNNEI, per germline. The CDR3 spans 14 residues. The repertoire was sequenced with immunoSEQ multiplex PCR; TCRdb's copy has only in-frame clones and lacks some. Seen here are about 72,000 clones, about four fifths observed once, and the top ten hold roughly 14%. V gene TRBV2 combines with J gene TRBJ1-5; D uncertain. The receptor's source is a female donor at least 60 years old with stage I lung adenocarcinoma. The specimen comprised peripheral blood, sampled before any cancer treatment. Written as DNA, the CDR3 is TGTGCCAGCACCGCCTTGAATAGCAATCAGCCCCAGCATTTT. This sequence encodes CASTALNSNQPQHF.